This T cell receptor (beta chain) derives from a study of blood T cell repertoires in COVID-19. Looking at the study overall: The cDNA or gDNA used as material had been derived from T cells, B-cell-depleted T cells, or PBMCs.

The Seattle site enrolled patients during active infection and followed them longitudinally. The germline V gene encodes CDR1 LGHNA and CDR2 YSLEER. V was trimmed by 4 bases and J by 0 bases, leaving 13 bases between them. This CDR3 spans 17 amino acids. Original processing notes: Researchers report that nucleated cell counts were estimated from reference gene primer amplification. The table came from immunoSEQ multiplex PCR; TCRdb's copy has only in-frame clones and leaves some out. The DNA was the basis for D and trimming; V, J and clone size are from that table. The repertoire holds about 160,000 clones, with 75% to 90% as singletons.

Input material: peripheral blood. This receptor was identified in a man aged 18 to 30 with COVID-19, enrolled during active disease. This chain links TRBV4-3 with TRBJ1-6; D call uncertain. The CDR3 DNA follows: TGCGCCAGCAGCCTGCTCCTGTCCAGCTCCTATAATTCACCCCTCCACTTT. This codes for CASSLLLSSSYNSPLHF.